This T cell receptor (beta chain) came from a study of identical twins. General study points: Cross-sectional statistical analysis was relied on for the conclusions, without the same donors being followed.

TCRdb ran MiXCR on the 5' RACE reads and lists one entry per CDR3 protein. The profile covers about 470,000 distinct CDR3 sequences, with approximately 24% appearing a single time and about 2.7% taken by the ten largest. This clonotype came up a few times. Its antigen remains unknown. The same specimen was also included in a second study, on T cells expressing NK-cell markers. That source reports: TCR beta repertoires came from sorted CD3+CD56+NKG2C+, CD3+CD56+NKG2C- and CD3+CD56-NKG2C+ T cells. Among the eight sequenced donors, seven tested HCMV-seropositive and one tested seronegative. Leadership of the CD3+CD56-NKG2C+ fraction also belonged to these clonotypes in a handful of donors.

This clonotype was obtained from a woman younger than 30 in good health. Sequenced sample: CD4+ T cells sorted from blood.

CDR3 sequence (DNA): TGCGCCAGCAGCTTCAGTCAGCACTACGAGCAGTACTTC. Translation gives CASSFSQHYEQYF. The gene calls are TRBV5-1 and TRBJ2-7; D gene ambiguous. The CDR3 is 13 residues long. CDR1 and CDR2 (germline): SGHRS, YFSETQ. V was clipped by 2 bases and J by 3 bases, with 9 bases between them.